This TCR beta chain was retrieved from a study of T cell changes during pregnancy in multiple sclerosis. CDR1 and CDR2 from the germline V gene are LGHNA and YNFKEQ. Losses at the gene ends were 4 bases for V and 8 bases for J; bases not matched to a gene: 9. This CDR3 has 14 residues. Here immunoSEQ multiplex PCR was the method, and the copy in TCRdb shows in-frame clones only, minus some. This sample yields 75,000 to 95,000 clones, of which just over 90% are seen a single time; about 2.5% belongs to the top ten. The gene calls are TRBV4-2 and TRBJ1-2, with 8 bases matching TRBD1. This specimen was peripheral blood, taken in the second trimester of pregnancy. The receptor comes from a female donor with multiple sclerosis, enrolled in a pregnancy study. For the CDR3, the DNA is TGTGCCAGCAGCCCCGTACAGGGGGTTGGGGGCTACACCTTC. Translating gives CASSPVQGVGGYTF.